This T cell receptor (beta chain) was sequenced in a study of early T cells in non-severe SARS-CoV-2 infection. The TCR library protocol attached unique molecular identifiers to the individual cDNA molecules. TCRdb recomputed calls from the 5' RACE reads with MiXCR, one row per CDR3 protein. The sample includes 70,000 to 85,000 distinct CDR3 sequences, around 10% of them seen just once. CDR3 size: 16 residues. The germline V and J ends were trimmed by 2 bases and 2 bases, with 13 bases remaining between them. The sequencing sample was made of whole blood. The TCR was taken from an adult who was a healthcare worker with PCR-confirmed SARS-CoV-2 infection or an uninfected control (not recorded which). The chain couples TRBV12-3 or TRBV12-4 to TRBJ1-5; perhaps TRBD1 as D (6 bases). The CDR3 nucleotides are TGTGCCAGCAGTTTAAGGAGGGGGGATGGCAATCAGCCCCAGCATTTT. Amino acid sequence: CASSLRRGDGNQPQHF.